This T cell receptor beta chain emerged from a study of metastatic and nonmetastatic thyroid tumors. Across the whole study: From malignant and benign thyroid patients, repertoires in blood and in tumor or nodule tissue were compared. Findings and caveats of the study: TCR beta diversity was reportedly significantly higher in malignant thyroid tumors than benign nodules, in blood and tumor.

Each patient went into thyroid surgery without having received any treatment. CDR3 length: 13 residues. The V end was cut by 3 bases, the J end by 6 bases, with 10 bases between. Per germline, CDR1 MDHEN and CDR2 SYDVKM. Concerning this clone itself: No antigen is known for it.

Per the original data handling: The study built a papillary thyroid cancer distant-metastasis classifier from CDR3 differences across clinicopathological groups. TCRdb redid the clone calls on the PCR reads using MiXCR. In this record, the V and J calls reflect TCRdb's handling and not the investigators' own analysis. The sample lists approximately 31,000 clones, 25% to 35% occurring once. Sample: blood. The chain is built from TRBV28 and TRBJ2-3; D not resolved. This sequence originates from a female donor with papillary thyroid cancer or a benign thyroid nodule (not recorded which). Some clones in this sample may be carry-over from other donors' samples. The CDR3 here is CASSFSGPDTQYF. The CDR3 DNA sequence: TGTGCCAGCAGTTTCTCCGGGCCGGATACGCAGTATTTT.